Sequencing of this T cell receptor beta chain was carried out in a study of T cells in lung cancer brain metastases. Per germline, CDR1 SGHNT and CDR2 YYREEE (reference sequence). This CDR3 is 13 amino acids long. Trimming left V 2 bases short and J 7 bases short, with 9 bases between. The data were produced by immunoSEQ multiplex PCR, yet TCRdb's version contains in-frame clones alone and is incomplete. The sample records about 5,600 clones, approximately 84% being singletons. Sequencing was carried out using tumor tissue from a brain metastasis. The chain uses TRBV5-4 and TRBJ1-4; D gene unclear. This TCR derives from a man between 50 and 59 years old with non-small cell lung cancer that had spread to the brain. The CDR3 loop reads CASSFGNSEKLFF. The CDR3, as DNA: TGTGCCAGCAGCTTTGGGAACTCTGAAAAACTGTTTTTT.